The sequence of this T cell receptor beta chain was determined in a study of prognosis after radiotherapy for stage I lung cancer. Study-wide background: Patients numbered about a dozen men and more than 5 women, aged roughly 50 to 85 with a median of approximately 68 years.

Investigators drew about 6 milliliters of peripheral blood at each of two time points. Multiplex PCR, run in two rounds, amplified TCR beta CDR3 from genomic DNA. Every TRBV and TRBJ gene had its own specific primer in first-round PCR. TCRdb reprocessed the multiplex PCR reads with MiXCR, giving one entry per CDR3 protein. The sample includes about 12,000 distinct CDR3 sequences, 45% to 65% of them seen just once. This CDR3 has 13 amino acids. V was cut by 8 bases and J by 0 bases, with 5 bases left in between. Germline V gene data show CDR1 as MNHEY and CDR2 as SMNVEV (reference sequence). The genes are TRBV27 and TRBJ2-6; D unresolved. This receptor was obtained from a donor at least 50 years old with non-small cell lung cancer. The source was PBMCs, collected before or after stereotactic body radiation therapy (not recorded which). The CDR3 nucleotides are TGTGCCAGCCGAACCTCTGGGGCCAACGTCCTGACTTTC. Translated, it gives CASRTSGANVLTF.